The source of this TCR beta chain is a study of cytomegalovirus exposure and HLA in healthy donors. The wider study: A subsequent analysis reported that the 120 or so validation repertoires were produced on the same platform that had also been used for the roughly 710 first-cohort repertoires.

The donors were members of the validation cohort comprising about 120 subjects, separate from the roughly 730-subject first cohort. Germline CDR1 and CDR2: GTSNPN and SVGIG (reference sequence). Trimming took off 2 bases at V and 6 bases at J, with 7 bases between the two ends. The CDR3 sequence is 11 residues long. Notes on the study in general: There were 150 or so TCR beta chains listed as cytomegalovirus-associated.

Assay used: immunoSEQ multiplex PCR; TCRdb lists only in-frame clones, some missing. The data show under 250,000 clones, 70% to 90% seen once. With regard to this clone: No antigen is known for it.

The gene calls are TRBV30 and TRBJ1-1; possibly TRBD1 for D (5 bases). The TCR sequence derives from a woman under 30 in good health and CMV-seronegative. The sequenced sample consisted of PBMCs. CDR3 DNA: TGTGCCTGGAGTAGGGGATCTGAAGCTTTCTTT. Translation gives CAWSRGSEAFF.